Presented here are 10 T cell receptor beta chains from one specimen sequenced in a study of PD-L1 blockade in urothelial cancer. Profiled with immunoSEQ multiplex PCR; TCRdb holds only in-frame clones, not every one. Found here are more than 55,000 clones, roughly four fifths of them singletons; the top ten hold about 1.6%. Time point defined: pretreatment peripheral blood. The sample was PBMCs, taken around atezolizumab (anti-PD-L1) treatment. These receptors all come from a man between 65 and 85 years old with urothelial cancer.

The chain employs TRBV7-9 and TRBJ2-7; D might be TRBD2 (5 bases). Trimming took 3 bases from V and 9 from J, leaving 15 bases between them. Germline V lookup: CDR1 SEHNR, CDR2 FQNEAQ (reference sequence). The CDR3 is made up of 13 amino acids. As DNA, the CDR3 is TGTGCCAGCAGCTTTGCCGTTCAAGGAGGGCAGTACTTC. Its translation: CASSFAVQGGQYF.

For this clone: Different DNA sequences within this sample yield the same CDR3. V usage is TRBV7-2 and J usage is TRBJ2-1, with TRBD2 matching 14 bases. This CDR3 has 15 amino acids. The V gene's germline CDR1 is SGHTA and CDR2 FQGNSA. J lost 7 bases, V lost 4 bases, and 3 bases had no gene match. The DNA of the CDR3 is TGTGCCAGCAGCTCGGGACTAGCGGGAGTTAATGAGCAGTTCTTC. Its translation is CASSSGLAGVNEQFF.

The CDR3 loop reads CASSALSGTSYNEQFF. CDR3 coding DNA: TGTGCCAGCAGTGCCCTTAGCGGGACTTCCTACAATGAGCAGTTCTTC. The chain recombines TRBV6-6 with TRBJ2-1; the match to TRBD2 covers 8 bases. V was clipped by 5 bases and J by 1 base; unmatched bases: 7. Germline lookup yields CDR1 MNHNY and CDR2 SVGAGI (reference sequence). The CDR3 is made up of 16 amino acids.

The chain couples TRBV5-5 to TRBJ2-5; D is ambiguous. The length of the CDR3 is 12 residues. The germline V and J ends were trimmed by 3 bases and 0 bases, with 3 bases remaining between them. Germline V gives CDR1 SGHKS, CDR2 YYEKEE (reference sequence). The CDR3 bases are TGTGCCAGCAGCTCATACCAAGAGACCCAGTACTTC. Amino acids: CASSSYQETQYF.

This clone was seen a few times. Here the CDR3 reads CASRFTGGYTF. The DNA for the CDR3 is TGTGCCAGCAGATTCACAGGGGGCTACACCTTC. J is TRBJ1-2 and V is TRBV5-6, with a tentative D call TRBD1 (6 bases). The CDR3 sequence is 11 residues long. Trimming cost V 5 bases and J 8 bases, with 10 bases left between them. Germline V gene lookup returns CDR1 SGHDT and CDR2 YYEEEE.

J is TRBJ2-7 and V is TRBV7-2; D perhaps matches TRBD2 (5 bases). Germline V gene lookup returns CDR1 SGHTA and CDR2 FQGNSA. The CDR3 loop spans 15 amino acids. V dropped 1 base and J dropped 1 base, with 11 bases sitting between them. CDR3 region: CASSLVAGASYEQYF. In DNA, the CDR3 is TGTGCCAGCAGCTTAGTGGCGGGCGCTTCCTACGAGCAGTACTTC. The full variable domain, completed using reference TRBV7-2 and TRBJ2-7, is GAGVSQSPSNKVTEKGKDVELRCDPISGHTALYWYRQSLGQGLEFLIYFQGNSAPDKSGLPSDRFSAERTGGSVSTLTIQRTQQEDSAVYLCASSLVAGASYEQYFGPGTRLTVT.

This rearrangement joins TRBV4-3 to TRBJ1-5; weak D call: TRBD1 (6 bases). Trimming took 1 base from V and 7 from J, leaving 14 bases between them. The length of the CDR3 is 15 residues. CDR1 and CDR2 (germline): LGHNA, YSLEER. The CDR3 DNA reads as TGCGCCAGCAGCCAAGTGGTGACAGGTCGGCAGCCCCAGCATTTT. Protein: CASSQVVTGRQPQHF.

The chain carries TRBV5-5 and TRBJ1-5, with D perhaps TRBD1 (6 bases). The CDR3 loop spans 16 amino acids. V was pared by 0 bases and J by 6 bases, with 16 bases between. CDR1 SGHKS and CDR2 YYEKEE come from the germline V gene (reference sequence). The CDR3 sequence is CASSLGGTIPVQPQHF. The CDR3, as DNA: TGTGCCAGCAGCTTGGGGGGGACAATACCTGTTCAGCCCCAGCATTTT.

J is TRBJ2-1 and V is TRBV18; 7 bases align to TRBD2. In germline, CDR1 is KGHSH, CDR2 LQKENI. The J segment lost 4 bases and the V segment lost 2 bases, leaving 8 bases of the junction unmatched. This CDR3 has 16 residues. CDR3 region: CASSPGVVGRYNEQFF. The CDR3 DNA is TGTGCCAGCTCACCAGGCGTTGTCGGGAGGTACAATGAGCAGTTCTTC.

V usage is TRBV6-5 and J usage is TRBJ1-2; 8 bases align to TRBD1. The CDR3 spans 15 residues. The ends lost 0 bases at V and 8 bases at J; junction bases unmatched: 8. Germline V gene data show CDR1 as MNHEY and CDR2 as SVGAGI. The CDR3 loop reads CASSYSDRDYGGYTF. As DNA, the CDR3 is TGTGCCAGCAGTTACTCGGACAGGGATTACGGCGGCTACACCTTC.